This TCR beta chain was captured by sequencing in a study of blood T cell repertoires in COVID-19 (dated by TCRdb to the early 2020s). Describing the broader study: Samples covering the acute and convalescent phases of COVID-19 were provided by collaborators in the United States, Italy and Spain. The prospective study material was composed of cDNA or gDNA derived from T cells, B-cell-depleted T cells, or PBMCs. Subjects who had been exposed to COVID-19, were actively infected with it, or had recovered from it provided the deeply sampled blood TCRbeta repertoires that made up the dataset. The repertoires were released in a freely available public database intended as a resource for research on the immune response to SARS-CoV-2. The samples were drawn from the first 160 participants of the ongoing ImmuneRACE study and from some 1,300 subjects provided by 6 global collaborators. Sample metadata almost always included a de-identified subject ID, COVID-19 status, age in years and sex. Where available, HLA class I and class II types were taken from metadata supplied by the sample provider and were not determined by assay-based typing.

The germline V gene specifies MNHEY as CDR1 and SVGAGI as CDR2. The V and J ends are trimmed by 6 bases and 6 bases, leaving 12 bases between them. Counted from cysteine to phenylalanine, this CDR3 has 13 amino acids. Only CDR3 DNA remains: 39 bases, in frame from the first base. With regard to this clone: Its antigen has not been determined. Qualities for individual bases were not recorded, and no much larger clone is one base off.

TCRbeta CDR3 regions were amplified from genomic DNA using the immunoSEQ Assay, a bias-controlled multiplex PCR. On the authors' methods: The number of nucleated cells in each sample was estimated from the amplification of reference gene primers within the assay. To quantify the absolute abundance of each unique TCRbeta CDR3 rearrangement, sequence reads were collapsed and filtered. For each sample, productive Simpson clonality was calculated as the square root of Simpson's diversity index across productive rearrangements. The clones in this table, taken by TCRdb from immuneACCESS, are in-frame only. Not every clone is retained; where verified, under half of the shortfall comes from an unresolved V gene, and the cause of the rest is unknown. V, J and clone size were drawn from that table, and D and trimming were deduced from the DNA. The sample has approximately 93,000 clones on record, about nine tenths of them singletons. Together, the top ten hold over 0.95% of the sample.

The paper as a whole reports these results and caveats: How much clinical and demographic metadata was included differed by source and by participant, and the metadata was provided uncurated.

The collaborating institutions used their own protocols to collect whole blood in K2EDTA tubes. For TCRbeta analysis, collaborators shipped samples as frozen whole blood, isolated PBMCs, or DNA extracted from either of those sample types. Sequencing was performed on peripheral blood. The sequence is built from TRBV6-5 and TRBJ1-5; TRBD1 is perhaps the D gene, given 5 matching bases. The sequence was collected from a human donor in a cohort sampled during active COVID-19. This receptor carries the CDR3 CASRGQRGQPQHF. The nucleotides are TGTGCCAGCAGGGGGCAAAGGGGTCAGCCCCAGCATTTT.